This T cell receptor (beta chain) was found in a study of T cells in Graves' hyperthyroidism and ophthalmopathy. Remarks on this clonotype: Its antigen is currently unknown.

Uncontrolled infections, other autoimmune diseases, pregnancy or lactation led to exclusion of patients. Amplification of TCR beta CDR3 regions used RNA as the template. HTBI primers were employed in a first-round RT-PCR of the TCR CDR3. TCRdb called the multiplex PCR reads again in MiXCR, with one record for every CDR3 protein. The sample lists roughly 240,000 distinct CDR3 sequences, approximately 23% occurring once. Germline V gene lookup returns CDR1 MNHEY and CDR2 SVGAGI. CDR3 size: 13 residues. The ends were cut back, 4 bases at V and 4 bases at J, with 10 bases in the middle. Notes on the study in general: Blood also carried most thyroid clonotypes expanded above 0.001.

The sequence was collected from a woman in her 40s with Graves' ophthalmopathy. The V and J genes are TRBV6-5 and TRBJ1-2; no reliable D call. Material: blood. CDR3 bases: TGTGCCAGCAGTTTCCACGCTATCTATGGCTACACCTTC. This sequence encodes CASSFHAIYGYTF.